This TCR beta chain was sequenced in a study of shared clonotypes between healthy human individuals. CDR1 MNHEY and CDR2 SMNVEV come from the germline V gene (reference sequence). The CDR3 is 13 amino acids. Trimming removed 8 bases from V and 4 bases from J; junction bases left unmatched: 7. Profiling relied on immunoSEQ multiplex PCR, and the TCRdb table lists in-frame clones only, not all of them. Among some 1.1 million clones listed, approximately 80% were seen once. The source of this sequence is a man between 18 and 35 years old in good health. Some clones in this sample may be carry-over from other donors' samples. V usage is TRBV27 and J usage is TRBJ1-1, with TRBD1 matching over 7 bases. The sequenced material came from memory CD4+ T cells from PBMCs. Indicated subset: CD45RA-negative fraction. CDR3 sequence reads: CASRKNRGTEAFF. CDR3 nucleotides: TGTGCCAGCCGTAAAAACAGGGGCACTGAAGCTTTCTTT.